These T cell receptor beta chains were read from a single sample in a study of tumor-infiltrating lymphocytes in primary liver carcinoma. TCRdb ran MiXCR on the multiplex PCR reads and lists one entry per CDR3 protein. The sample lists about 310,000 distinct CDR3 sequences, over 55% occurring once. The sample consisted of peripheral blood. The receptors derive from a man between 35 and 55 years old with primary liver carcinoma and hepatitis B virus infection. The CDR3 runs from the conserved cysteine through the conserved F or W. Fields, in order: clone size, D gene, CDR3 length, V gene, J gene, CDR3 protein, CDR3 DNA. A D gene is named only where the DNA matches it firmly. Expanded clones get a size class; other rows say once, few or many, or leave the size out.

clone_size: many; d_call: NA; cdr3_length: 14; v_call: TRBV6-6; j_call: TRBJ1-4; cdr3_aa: CASSYVDVWEKLFF; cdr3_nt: TGTGCCAGCAGTTACGTCGATGTATGGGAAAAACTGTTTTTT
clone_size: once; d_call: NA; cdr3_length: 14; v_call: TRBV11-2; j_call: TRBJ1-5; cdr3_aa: CDSRAGESTDTQHF; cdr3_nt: TGTGATAGCAGAGCGGGAGAGAGCACAGATACGCAGCATTTT
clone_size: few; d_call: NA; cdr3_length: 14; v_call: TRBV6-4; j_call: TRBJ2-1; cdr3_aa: CASSDQPGGGPHIF; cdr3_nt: TGTGCCAGCAGTGACCAGCCAGGGGGAGGGCCCCACATCTTC
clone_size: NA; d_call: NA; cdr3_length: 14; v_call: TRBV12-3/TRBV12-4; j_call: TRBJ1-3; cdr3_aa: CASGRVSSGNTIYF; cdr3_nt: TGTGCCAGCGGTCGCGTAAGCTCTGGAAACACCATATATTTT
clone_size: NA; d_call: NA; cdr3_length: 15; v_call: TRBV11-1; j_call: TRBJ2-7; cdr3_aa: CASSVRDDTPYGQYF; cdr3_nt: TGTGCCAGCAGCGTCCGGGATGATACCCCCTACGGGCAGTACTTC
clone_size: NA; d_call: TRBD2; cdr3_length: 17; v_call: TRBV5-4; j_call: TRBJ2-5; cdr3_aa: CARSLRTSGRGRETQYF; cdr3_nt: TGTGCCAGGAGCTTGAGGACTAGCGGGAGGGGTCGGGAGACCCAGTACTTC
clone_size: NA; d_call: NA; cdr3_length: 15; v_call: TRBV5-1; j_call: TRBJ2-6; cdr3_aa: CASSQGTTGANVLTF; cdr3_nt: TGCGCCAGCAGCCAAGGGACAACTGGGGCCAACGTCCTGACTTTC
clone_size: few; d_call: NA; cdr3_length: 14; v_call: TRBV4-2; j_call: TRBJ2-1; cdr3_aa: CASSQTGPYNEQFF; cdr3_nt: TGTGCCAGCAGCCAAACCGGGCCCTACAATGAGCAGTTCTTC
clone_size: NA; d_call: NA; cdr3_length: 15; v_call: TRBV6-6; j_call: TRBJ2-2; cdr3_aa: CTSAIKGGGAGELFF; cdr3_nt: TGTACCAGCGCAATTAAAGGGGGGGGGGCCGGGGAGCTGTTTTTT
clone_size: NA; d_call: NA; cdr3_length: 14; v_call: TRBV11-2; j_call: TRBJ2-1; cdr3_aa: CASSLSSLGHVQFF; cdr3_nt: TGTGCCAGTAGCTTATCTAGCTTGGGGCATGTGCAGTTCTTC
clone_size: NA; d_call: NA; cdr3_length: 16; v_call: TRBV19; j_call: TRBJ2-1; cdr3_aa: CASSIGPGAWDNEQFF; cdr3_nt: TGTGCCAGTAGTATTGGACCGGGAGCTTGGGACAATGAGCAGTTCTTC
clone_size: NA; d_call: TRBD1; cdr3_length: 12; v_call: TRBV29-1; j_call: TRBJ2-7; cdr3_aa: CRVGQGEYEQYF; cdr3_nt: TGCAGAGTTGGACAGGGAGAGTACGAGCAGTACTTC
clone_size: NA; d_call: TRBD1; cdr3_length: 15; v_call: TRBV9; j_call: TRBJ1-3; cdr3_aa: CASSLTGTAGNTIYF; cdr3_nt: TGTGCCAGCAGCCTTACCGGGACAGCTGGAAACACCATATATTTT
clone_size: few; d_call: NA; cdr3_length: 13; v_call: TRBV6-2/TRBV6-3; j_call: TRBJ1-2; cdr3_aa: CASNLNEGYGYTF; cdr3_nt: TGTGCCAGCAACCTGAATGAGGGCTATGGCTACACCTTC
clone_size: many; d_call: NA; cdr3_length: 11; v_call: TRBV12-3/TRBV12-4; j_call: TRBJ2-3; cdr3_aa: CASSNTDTQYF; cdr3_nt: TGTGCCAGCAGTAACACAGATACGCAGTATTTT